This entry lists 22 T cell receptor beta chains sequenced from one sample in a study of cytomegalovirus exposure and HLA in healthy donors. With 60 Vbeta and 13 Jbeta primers, the PCR was carried out. The method was immunoSEQ multiplex PCR; TCRdb's version includes in-frame clones alone and lacks a portion of them. The sample table sets out 150,000 to 200,000 clones. The specimen was PBMCs. These receptors originate from a man aged 25 to 40 in good health and CMV-seronegative.

This chain connects TRBV19 to TRBJ1-2; D remains unclear. From germline, CDR1 is LNHDA and CDR2 SQIVND (reference sequence). Between the trimmed V and J ends, which lost 2 bases and 4 bases, there was a span of 11 bases. This CDR3 contains 14 residues. In DNA form, the CDR3 reads TGTGCCAGTAGTATATACCCAGAACCCTATGGCTACACCTTC. Translated, it gives CASSIYPEPYGYTF.

The chain joins TRBV10-1 to TRBJ1-4; 7 bases map to TRBD1. Germline lookup yields CDR1 WNHNN and CDR2 SYGVQD (reference sequence). This CDR3 region has 14 residues. J lost 6 bases, V lost 8 bases, and 9 bases had no gene match. The DNA of the CDR3 is TGCGCCAGCGGTACCGGGACAGTGGATGAAAAACTGTTTTTT. Translating it yields CASGTGTVDEKLFF.

The chain has TRBV29-1 and TRBJ2-3, with 11 bases lining up with TRBD2. Germline V CDR1 and CDR2: SQVTM, ANQGSEA. The CDR3 has 15 residues. With V trimmed by 5 bases and J by 2 bases, 6 bases remained unmatched. The CDR3 region is CSVLGLAGHTDTQYF. Here the CDR3 DNA reads TGCAGCGTTCTCGGACTAGCGGGCCACACAGATACGCAGTATTTT.

CDR3 bases: TGTGCCAGCAGCATCGACAGGGAGAAGGAGACCCAGTACTTC. This gives the protein CASSIDREKETQYF. The V gene is TRBV7-9, the J gene TRBJ2-5, with TRBD1 matching 7 bases. The germline V gene encodes CDR1 SEHNR and CDR2 FQNEAQ (reference sequence). J lost 5 bases, V lost 5 bases, and 8 bases had no gene match. This CDR3 spans 14 amino acids.

The chain uses TRBV18 and TRBJ1-1, with 10 positions matching TRBD1. Germline V CDR1 and CDR2: KGHSH, LQKENI. The V and J ends lost 4 bases and 10 bases, in that order; junction bases with no gene match: 9. The CDR3 is 14 amino acids. The CDR3, as DNA: TGTGCCAGCTCACGGGGACAGGGGCTCATCTCAGCTTTCTTT. The encoded protein is CASSRGQGLISAFF.

The chain is built from TRBV2 and TRBJ1-1, with no clear D. There are 14 residues in the CDR3. V lost 8 bases, J lost 0 bases, and 13 bases lay in between. Germline V gives CDR1 SNHLY, CDR2 FYNNEI. Here the CDR3 DNA reads TGTGCCAGCCGGGCGGGAGACCTGAACACTGAAGCTTTCTTT. Amino acids: CASRAGDLNTEAFF.

J is TRBJ1-1 and V is TRBV27; no reliable D call. The CDR3 sequence is 13 residues long. Trimming cost V 2 bases and J 0 bases, with 4 bases left between them. Germline CDR1 is MNHEY and CDR2 is SMNVEV (reference sequence). CDR3: CASSLTVNTEAFF. DNA for the CDR3: TGTGCCAGCAGTTTAACAGTGAACACTGAAGCTTTCTTT.

DNA of the CDR3: TGTGCCAGCAGCTGGGAGACCCCAGTCAGGCAGCCCCAGCATTTT. Residues: CASSWETPVRQPQHF. The genes are TRBV7-8 and TRBJ1-5, with D hard to call. The germline V and J ends were trimmed by 4 bases and 7 bases, with 17 bases remaining between them. Germline values: CDR1 SGHVS, CDR2 FQNEAQ. The CDR3 length is 15 residues. Variable domain in full (rest from reference TRBV7-8 and TRBJ1-5): GAGVSQSPRYKVAKRGQDVALRCDPISGHVSLFWYQQALGQGPEFLTYFQNEAQLDKSGLPSDRFFAERPEGSVSTLKIQRTQQEDSAVYLCASSWETPVRQPQHFGDGTRLSIL.

Here the CDR3 DNA reads TGTGCCAGCAGTTTATCCACTCCGGACAGTTTGAACTATGGCTACACCTTC. The encoded protein is CASSLSTPDSLNYGYTF. The chain carries TRBV27 and TRBJ1-2; maybe TRBD1 (6 bases). Germline CDR1 MNHEY, CDR2 SMNVEV (reference sequence). The CDR3 sequence is 17 residues long. V was cut by 0 bases and J by 2 bases, with 16 bases left in between.

The CDR3 nucleotides are TGCGCCAGCAGCCAAGAAAGGCTGGGACTAGCGGGAGGAACCTACGAGCAGTACTTC. This gives the protein CASSQERLGLAGGTYEQYF. The chain links TRBV4-1 to TRBJ2-7, with 15 bases matching TRBD2. This CDR3 has 19 amino acids. In germline, CDR1 is MGHRA, CDR2 YSYEKL. V shed 0 bases, J shed 2 bases, and the junction held 8 bases outside the gene matches.

The V and J genes are TRBV6-1 and TRBJ1-5; D uncertain. CDR3 length: 15 residues. Germline-derived CDR1 and CDR2 are MNHNS and SASEGT. Trimming removed 3 bases at V and 4 bases at J, with 13 bases between. This CDR3 reads CASSDLGRGNQPQHF. The CDR3 nucleotides are TGTGCCAGCAGTGATTTGGGGAGAGGAAATCAGCCCCAGCATTTT.

The rearrangement uses TRBV9 and TRBJ2-5; TRBD2 matches 10 bases. This CDR3 spans 17 amino acids. Per germline, CDR1 SGDLS and CDR2 YYNGEE. Trimming removed 0 bases from V and 4 bases from J; junction bases left unmatched: 9. The CDR3 spells CASSVESWLAGVETQYF. The CDR3 nucleotides are TGTGCCAGCAGCGTAGAAAGTTGGCTAGCGGGAGTAGAGACCCAGTACTTC.

The V call is TRBV5-6, the J call TRBJ1-2; maybe TRBD1 (5 bases). CDR3 length equals 13 residues. The V gene lost 6 bases and the J gene lost 6 bases, with 15 bases spanning the gap. In germline, CDR1 is SGHDT, CDR2 YYEEEE. This CDR3 is CASNLRPGDGYTF. The CDR3 coding sequence is TGTGCCAGCAACCTCCGGCCGGGGGATGGCTACACCTTC.

The chain recombines TRBV7-2 with TRBJ1-2; the match to TRBD1 covers 7 bases. V was pared by 1 base and J by 7 bases, with 6 bases of the junction left unmatched. This CDR3 has 14 amino acids. CDR1 is SGHTA and CDR2 is FQGNSA in the germline V gene. CDR3 DNA sequence: TGTGCCAGCAGCTTAGAACAGGGGCAGGGTGGCTACACCTTC. Amino acids: CASSLEQGQGGYTF. Supplemented by reference TRBV7-2 and TRBJ1-2, the full variable domain reads GAGVSQSPSNKVTEKGKDVELRCDPISGHTALYWYRQSLGQGLEFLIYFQGNSAPDKSGLPSDRFSAERTGGSVSTLTIQRTQQEDSAVYLCASSLEQGQGGYTFGSGTRLTVV.

This sequence joins TRBV10-2 and TRBJ1-5; 7 bases fit TRBD1. Germline-derived CDR1 and CDR2 are WSHSY and SAAADI. Unmatched junction bases numbered 6, after V lost 7 bases and J lost 3 bases. This CDR3 region has 14 residues. The CDR3, as DNA: TGCGCCAGCAAACCTCAGGGGGACAATCAGCCCCAGCATTTT. This codes for CASKPQGDNQPQHF.

The rearrangement uses TRBV11-2 and TRBJ1-3; no definite D call. The V gene's germline CDR1 is SGHAT and CDR2 FQNNGV. The V end lost 3 bases, the J end lost 0 bases, and 6 bases lay between the germline ends. The CDR3 totals 14 residues. DNA of the CDR3: TGTGCCAGCAGCTTTCAGGTCTCTGGAAACACCATATATTTT. This codes for CASSFQVSGNTIYF.

The rearrangement uses TRBV9 and TRBJ2-1, with 8 nucleotides matching TRBD1. Germline CDR1 SGDLS, CDR2 YYNGEE. This CDR3 has 16 residues. V trimming: 4 bases; J trimming: 9 bases; junction bases outside the gene matches: 15. In nucleotides, the CDR3 is TGTGCCAGCAGCCTAAATCAGGGGGCCTTCGCCGGTGAGCAGTTCTTC. The encoded protein is CASSLNQGAFAGEQFF.

V and J are TRBV27 and TRBJ2-3, with D maybe TRBD2 (6 bases). The CDR3 length is 13 residues. V shed 4 bases and J shed 9 bases, with 14 bases lying between them. The germline CDR1 and CDR2 sequences are MNHEY and SMNVEV (reference sequence). The CDR3: CASSYASSVTQYF. CDR3 nucleotide sequence: TGTGCCAGCAGTTATGCCTCTAGCGTAACGCAGTATTTT.

Regarding this clone: This sample includes further DNA sequences coding for the same CDR3. This chain connects TRBV18 to TRBJ1-1; D is perhaps TRBD1 (6 bases). The CDR3 length is 14 residues. From germline, CDR1 is KGHSH and CDR2 LQKENI. V was cut by 3 bases and J by 1 base, with 9 bases left in between. CDR3 sequence (DNA): TGTGCCAGCTCACCCCCGGGACAGAACACTGAAGCTTTCTTT. As protein: CASSPPGQNTEAFF.

Here the CDR3 DNA reads TGCGCCAGCAGTGGCGGAGGGACCGGGCGGGGGTACGAGCAGTACTTC. Translation: CASSGGGTGRGYEQYF. V usage is TRBV10-2 and J usage is TRBJ2-7; 7 nucleotides align to TRBD2. This CDR3 has 16 residues. Germline CDR1 WSHSY, CDR2 SAAADI. Trimming cost V 4 bases and J 4 bases; bases outside gene matches: 13.

The chain carries TRBV28 and TRBJ2-7; TRBD1 is a possible D gene (5 bases). This CDR3 is 15 amino acids long. Germline CDR1 reads MDHEN; CDR2 reads SYDVKM. Trimming took 1 base from V and 6 from J, leaving 16 bases between them. The CDR3 coding sequence is TGTGCCAGCAGTTTATCGCCAGGGTTTAAGGGCGAGCAGTACTTC. Translated: CASSLSPGFKGEQYF.

The V and J genes are TRBV6-1 and TRBJ1-1, with 7 bases that match TRBD1. This CDR3 has 15 amino acids. V was pared by 5 bases and J by 0 bases, with 6 bases of the junction left unmatched. Looked up from germline, CDR1 is MNHNS and CDR2 is SASEGT. Here the CDR3 reads CASSHPGQMNTEAFF. The CDR3 DNA reads as TGTGCCAGCAGTCACCCGGGACAGATGAACACTGAAGCTTTCTTT.